The sequence of this TCR beta chain was determined in a study of T cell repertoires in cytomegalovirus infection. At the level of the study: CMV infection plus the matching HLA type was flagged by public TCR beta signatures.

This clonotype was seen at least ten times. Its specificity is unknown. The CDR3 contains 15 residues. V gave up 5 bases and J gave up 1 base; unmatched junction bases: 5. Germline lookup yields CDR1 SGHVS and CDR2 FQNEAQ. MiXCR, applied by TCRdb to the reads, yields one record per CDR3 protein. Here the sample spans hundreds of thousands of distinct CDR3 sequences, approximately 29% being singletons. Regarding the study as a whole: HLA-C-restricted CMV-specific TCR beta clonotypes prevailed in the ex vivo response.

This clonotype was sampled from a human donor in good health (CMV status not recorded). Some clones in this sample may be carry-over from other donors' samples. V and J are TRBV7-8 and TRBJ2-1, with 7 nucleotides matching TRBD2. The starting material was cultured CD8+ T cells from PBMCs, obtained from culture after CMV antigen stimulation. The CDR3 protein is CASSPRLASYNEQFF. The CDR3 nucleotides are TGTGCCAGCAGCCCTCGACTAGCTTCCTACAATGAGCAGTTCTTC. Looking up the rest from reference TRBV7-8 and TRBJ2-1 gives the full variable domain: GAGVSQSPRYKVAKRGQDVALRCDPISGHVSLFWYQQALGQGPEFLTYFQNEAQLDKSGLPSDRFFAERPEGSVSTLKIQRTQQEDSAVYLCASSPRLASYNEQFFGPGTRLTVL.